This note documents a single T cell receptor (beta chain) sequence. The antigen remains undetermined. This record belongs to a study of CD8 T cells in ankylosing spondylitis. TCRdb reprocessed the 5' RACE reads via MiXCR and lists one record per CDR3 protein. The data show a few hundred thousand distinct CDR3 sequences, roughly 22% seen once. Per the germline V gene, CDR1 is SGHRS and CDR2 is YFSETQ. The CDR3 sequence is 15 residues long. Trimming at V came to 1 base and at J to 3 bases, leaving 1 base not matched to a gene. Whole-study results and caveats: Disease-linked clones bore a CD8+ phenotype and were relatively rare in peripheral blood.

The V call is TRBV5-1, the J call TRBJ2-1, with TRBD2 matching over 10 bases. The TCR originated in a male donor with ankylosing spondylitis or in good health (not recorded which). Sequences were obtained from blood, either unsorted or a sorted T cell fraction (not recorded which). The DNA for the CDR3 is TGCGCCAGCAGCTTGACTAGCGGGATCTACAATGAGCAGTTCTTC. Protein: CASSLTSGIYNEQFF.